The 16 T cell receptor beta chains given below trace back to one sample, sequenced in a study of OX40 agonist ivuxolimab in advanced cancers. TCRdb's table, derived via immunoSEQ multiplex PCR, lists solely in-frame clones and lacks some. The sample lists about 21,000 clones; approximately 87% were seen once. Specimen: CD4+ or CD8+ T cells sorted from blood, collected in a trial of the OX40 agonist ivuxolimab. The receptors shown here come from an adult with an advanced solid tumor such as melanoma, head and neck, liver or kidney cancer.

This clone appeared once. The chain is built from TRBV4-1 and TRBJ2-2; 9 positions match TRBD1. V lost 9 bases and J lost 3; bases outside the gene matches: 5. The CDR3 extends over 14 amino acids. Germline CDR1 and CDR2: MGHRA and YSYEKL. The CDR3 protein is CASSQGADTGELFF. In DNA, the CDR3 is TGCGCCAGTTCACAGGGGGCAGACACCGGGGAGCTGTTTTTT.

V usage is TRBV4-1 and J usage is TRBJ1-4; D is possibly TRBD1 (5 bases). Trimming left V 0 bases short and J 8 bases short, with 13 bases between. The CDR3 spans 15 residues. Germline-derived CDR1 and CDR2 are MGHRA and YSYEKL. The DNA for the CDR3 is TGCGCCAGCAGCCAAGATTGGGGGGGTCGGGAAAAACTGTTTTTT. Residues: CASSQDWGGREKLFF.

The chain carries TRBV9 and TRBJ1-1, with D tentatively TRBD1 (5 bases). V was clipped by 0 bases and J by 4 bases, with 13 bases between them. The CDR3 runs 15 residues. Germline V gene sequence: CDR1 SGDLS, CDR2 YYNGEE. In DNA, the CDR3 is TGTGCCAGCAGCGTAGAGGTGGGGCTCGGCACTGAAGCTTTCTTT. Translating gives CASSVEVGLGTEAFF. Looking up the rest from reference TRBV9 and TRBJ1-1 gives the full variable domain: DSGVTQTPKHLITATGQRVTLRCSPRSGDLSVYWYQQSLDQGLQFLIQYYNGEERAKGNILERFSAQQFPDLHSELNLSSLELGDSALYFCASSVEVGLGTEAFFGQGTRLTVV.

The chain couples TRBV7-8 to TRBJ2-3, with 10 bases identical to TRBD2. The CDR3 contains 15 residues. The V segment lost 2 bases and the J segment 4 bases; nucleotides outside the gene matches: 3. Germline-derived CDR1 and CDR2 are SGHVS and FQNEAQ. CDR3: CASSLSSGGSDTQYF. In DNA, the CDR3 is TGTGCCAGCAGCTTATCTAGCGGGGGTTCAGATACGCAGTATTTT.

The chain joins TRBV25-1 to TRBJ1-2; weak D call: TRBD1 (6 bases). CDR1 and CDR2 (germline): MGHDK, SYGVNS. The CDR3 covers 15 residues. Trimming removed 4 bases from V and 1 base from J, with 13 bases in between. CDR3 coding DNA: TGTGCCAGCAGTGCCACAGGGAATTATAACTATGGCTACACCTTC. Its translation is CASSATGNYNYGYTF.

A word on this clone: This CDR3 is also generated by other DNA sequences in the sample. The rearrangement uses TRBV5-4 and TRBJ2-5, with TRBD1 identical over 7 bases. The trim removed 3 bases at V and 4 bases at J, leaving 0 bases unmatched. The CDR3 sequence is 12 residues long. CDR1 is SGHNT and CDR2 is YYREEE in the germline V gene (reference sequence). The CDR3 spells CASSYRGETQYF. Written as DNA, the CDR3 is TGTGCCAGCAGCTACAGGGGAGAGACCCAGTACTTC. The whole variable domain, filled in from reference TRBV5-4 and TRBJ2-5, reads ETGVTQSPTHLIKTRGQQVTLRCSSQSGHNTVSWYQQALGQGPQFIFQYYREEENGRGNFPPRFSGLQFPNYSSELNVNALELDDSALYLCASSYRGETQYFGPGTRLLVL.

V usage is TRBV6-6 and J usage is TRBJ2-1; D is uncertain. Trimming removed 0 bases at V and 4 bases at J, with 7 bases between. The V gene's germline CDR1 is MNHNY and CDR2 SVGAGI (reference sequence). The CDR3 covers 14 residues. Here the CDR3 reads CASSYSTYYNEQFF. CDR3 coding DNA: TGTGCCAGCAGTTACTCGACGTATTACAATGAGCAGTTCTTC.

The V call is TRBV14, the J call TRBJ2-5, with D tentatively TRBD2 (5 bases). This CDR3 is 14 amino acids long. V lost 1 base, J lost 1 base, and 7 bases lay in between. CDR1 is SGHDN, CDR2 FVKESK, per germline. DNA of the CDR3: TGTGCCAGCAGCCAAGGTAGCGCCCAAGAGACCCAGTACTTC. Residues: CASSQGSAQETQYF.

The V gene is TRBV11-2, the J gene TRBJ2-7, with 7 bases that match TRBD1. Germline V gene sequence: CDR1 SGHAT, CDR2 FQNNGV. The CDR3 extends over 13 amino acids. The trim removed 9 bases at V and 3 bases at J, leaving 8 bases unmatched. The CDR3 nucleotides read TGTGCCAGTCGTAGGGCAGGGGGCTACGAGCAGTACTTC. It is translated as CASRRAGGYEQYF.

The chain links TRBV6-5 to TRBJ2-1; TRBD1 agrees at 8 bases. CDR3 length: 13 residues. The V gene end was trimmed by 4 bases and the J gene end by 9 bases; junction bases not matched to a gene: 5. Germline V CDR1 and CDR2: MNHEY, SVGAGI. The CDR3 loop is CASSLATGVEQFF. CDR3 DNA: TGTGCCAGCAGTTTAGCGACAGGGGTTGAGCAGTTCTTC.

The chain employs TRBV9 and TRBJ1-2; D is undetermined. This CDR3 has 12 amino acids. The germline V gene encodes CDR1 SGDLS and CDR2 YYNGEE. V was trimmed by 4 bases and J by 8 bases, leaving 12 bases between them. CDR3 sequence (DNA): TGTGCCAGCAGCCTCCGCTCGAGCGGCTACACCTTC. Translation: CASSLRSSGYTF.

The rearrangement links TRBV7-7 to TRBJ2-1; 7 bases agree with TRBD2. This CDR3 region has 16 residues. The V and J ends lost 0 bases and 7 bases, in that order; junction bases with no gene match: 9. CDR1 SSHAT and CDR2 FNYEAQ come from the germline V gene (reference sequence). The CDR3 nucleotides read TGTGCCAGCAGCTTAGCGGCTAGCGGCGAATGGAATGAGCAGTTCTTC. It translates to CASSLAASGEWNEQFF. Combining the CDR3 with reference TRBV7-7 and TRBJ2-1 gives the whole variable domain GAGVSQSPRYKVTKRGQDVTLRCDPISSHATLYWYQQALGQGPEFLTYFNYEAQPDKSGLPSDRFSAERPEGSISTLTIQRTEQRDSAMYRCASSLAASGEWNEQFFGPGTRLTVL.

The chain links TRBV6-1 to TRBJ1-1; D not certain. The V and J ends lost 8 bases and 6 bases respectively, with 19 bases between them. This CDR3 has 14 amino acids. CDR1 MNHNS and CDR2 SASEGT come from the germline V gene. The CDR3 sequence is CASLEKPILAEAFF. The CDR3 region has the DNA TGTGCCAGCTTGGAAAAGCCCATCTTGGCTGAAGCTTTCTTT.

The V gene is TRBV9, the J gene TRBJ1-2; D not certain. The CDR3 extends over 13 amino acids. Trimming took 3 bases from V and 8 from J, leaving 14 bases between them. CDR1 SGDLS and CDR2 YYNGEE come from the germline V gene. CDR3 in amino acids: CASSAKNAQGYTF. The CDR3 DNA follows: TGTGCCAGCAGCGCCAAGAACGCACAGGGCTACACCTTC.

The count of this clone is one. The rearrangement links TRBV6-1 to TRBJ1-1; a possible D gene is TRBD1 (5 bases). The CDR3 spans 13 residues. The V gene lost 1 base and the J gene lost 4 bases, with 7 bases spanning the gap. From germline, CDR1 is MNHNS and CDR2 SASEGT. This CDR3 is CASSEGGTTEAFF. The CDR3 coding sequence is TGTGCCAGCAGTGAAGGAGGGACCACTGAAGCTTTCTTT.

This chain connects TRBV5-4 to TRBJ1-3; possibly TRBD1 for D (6 bases). This CDR3 spans 17 amino acids. Germline V gene lookup returns CDR1 SGHNT and CDR2 YYREEE (reference sequence). The germline V and J ends were trimmed by 3 bases and 2 bases, with 18 bases remaining between them. Written as DNA, the CDR3 is TGTGCCAGCAGCTGGGACACAGGAGTCAAGACTGGAAACACCATATATTTT. This translates into CASSWDTGVKTGNTIYF.